Each of the 32 T cell receptor beta chains below was sequenced from the same sample in a study of shared clonotypes between healthy human individuals. Generated by immunoSEQ multiplex PCR, the TCRdb table keeps only in-frame clones and is missing some. The sample consists of 2 million to 2.5 million clones, about 95% of them appearing once. Naive CD8 populations comprised CD45RO-negative cells positively selected for CCR7, excluding terminally differentiated effector memory CD45RA+ cells. The sequenced sample consisted of naive CD8+ T cells sorted from blood. The receptor set was obtained from a man younger than 35 in good health.

This chain links TRBV7-9 with TRBJ1-2; no firm D call. V shed 2 bases and J shed 7 bases, with 20 bases lying between them. The CDR3 loop spans 16 amino acids. The germline CDR1 and CDR2 sequences are SEHNR and FQNEAQ (reference sequence). The CDR3 protein is CASSLSVTPGSGGYTF. The CDR3 coding sequence is TGTGCCAGCAGCTTAAGTGTAACCCCAGGCAGTGGTGGCTACACCTTC.

In regard to this clone: This CDR3 is also generated by other DNA sequences in the sample. The chain joins TRBV27 to TRBJ2-7, with unresolved D. Trimming cost V 3 bases and J 1 base, with 7 bases left between them. The CDR3 loop spans 13 amino acids. Germline CDR1 and CDR2: MNHEY and SMNVEV (reference sequence). The CDR3, as DNA: TGTGCCAGCAGTTTGGATCGTTCCTACGAGCAGTACTTC. Its translation is CASSLDRSYEQYF.

Only one count was recorded for this clone. The chain employs TRBV4-1 and TRBJ2-4, with 9 bases lining up with TRBD2. Germline CDR1 reads MGHRA; CDR2 reads YSYEKL. The CDR3 runs to 17 residues. V gave up 3 bases and J gave up 5 bases; unmatched junction bases: 11. CDR3: CASSHLGAGGFQNIQYF. The CDR3 nucleotides are TGCGCCAGCAGCCACCTAGGAGCGGGAGGTTTCCAAAACATTCAGTACTTC.

CDR3 nucleotide sequence: TGTGCCAGCAGCGTAGCGGACGCGGTCTCCTACGAGCAGTACTTC. This translates into CASSVADAVSYEQYF. The chain is built from TRBV9 and TRBJ2-7; D is unresolved. Deletions cut 0 bases from V and 0 bases from J, with 10 bases between. There are 15 residues in the CDR3. CDR1 is SGDLS and CDR2 is YYNGEE in the germline V gene. Full variable domain (remainder filled in from reference TRBV9 and TRBJ2-7): DSGVTQTPKHLITATGQRVTLRCSPRSGDLSVYWYQQSLDQGLQFLIQYYNGEERAKGNILERFSAQQFPDLHSELNLSSLELGDSALYFCASSVADAVSYEQYFGPGTRLTVT.

The rearrangement joins TRBV4-1 to TRBJ1-6; no clear D. Between the trimmed V and J ends, which lost 0 bases and 7 bases, there was a span of 13 bases. The germline V gene has CDR1 MGHRA and CDR2 YSYEKL. The CDR3 sequence is 16 residues long. CDR3 sequence: CASSQDIRPENSPLHF. Written as DNA, the CDR3 is TGCGCCAGCAGCCAAGATATACGGCCCGAAAATTCACCCCTCCACTTT.

The V and J genes are TRBV7-2 and TRBJ1-2; the match to TRBD1 covers 8 bases. V lost 5 bases, J lost 6 bases, and 14 bases stayed unmatched. From germline, CDR1 is SGHTA and CDR2 FQGNSA. The length of the CDR3 is 16 residues. CDR3 coding DNA: TGTGCCAGCAGCCGCACAGCTTCAGGGGGCGCGGATGGCTACACCTTC. It is translated as CASSRTASGGADGYTF.

The J gene is TRBJ2-7, the V gene TRBV2; D not resolved. Germline CDR1 and CDR2: SNHLY and FYNNEI. This CDR3 comprises 15 residues. Trimming stripped 5 bases from V and 0 bases from J, with 14 bases between. CDR3 in amino acids: CASSLPAQSSYEQYF. As DNA, the CDR3 is TGTGCCAGCAGTCTACCCGCCCAGAGCTCCTACGAGCAGTACTTC. Using reference TRBV2 and TRBJ2-7 for the parts outside the CDR3, the full variable domain is EPEVTQTPSHQVTQMGQEVILRCVPISNHLYFYWYRQILGQKVEFLVSFYNNEISEKSEIFDDQFSVERPDGSNFTLKIRSTKLEDSAMYFCASSLPAQSSYEQYFGPGTRLTVT.

Comments on this clone: Other DNA sequences from this sample encode an identical CDR3 as well. Here the CDR3 reads CASSLGQGLSYEQYF. In DNA form, the CDR3 reads TGTGCCAGCAGCTTGGGACAGGGGCTCTCCTACGAGCAGTACTTC. The chain couples TRBV5-6 to TRBJ2-7; 8 positions match TRBD1. This CDR3 is 15 amino acids long. V gave up 0 bases and J gave up 0 bases; unmatched junction bases: 2. Germline-derived CDR1 and CDR2 are SGHDT and YYEEEE.

The chain's CDR3 is CASSLGQATYGYTF. The CDR3, as DNA: TGTGCCAGCAGTCTCGGACAGGCGACCTATGGCTACACCTTC. The rearrangement uses TRBV9 and TRBJ1-2; 7 bases fit TRBD1. The V and J ends lost 5 bases and 4 bases, in that order; junction bases with no gene match: 8. Germline V CDR1 and CDR2: SGDLS, YYNGEE. The CDR3 extends over 14 amino acids.

Points on this clone: The junction departs from the called germline gene at one end, perhaps through a read error. The CDR3 reads CASSLEGRNTKAFF. CDR3 nucleotides: TGTGCCAGCAGCTTGGAAGGACGGAACACTAAAGCTTTCTTT. This chain connects TRBV5-4 to TRBJ1-1; D uncertain. This CDR3 is 14 amino acids long. The germline V gene has CDR1 SGHNT and CDR2 YYREEE (reference sequence).

The J gene is TRBJ1-4, the V gene TRBV5-1; D unresolved. Trimming cost V 4 bases and J 12 bases, with 10 bases left between them. This CDR3 contains 11 residues. The germline CDR1 and CDR2 sequences are SGHRS and YFSETQ. CDR3 bases: TGCGCCAGCAGCCCCGGCGGTGAACTGTTTTTT. Encoded protein: CASSPGGELFF.

This chain connects TRBV4-1 to TRBJ2-7; no reliable D call. This CDR3 has 13 amino acids. Per germline, CDR1 MGHRA and CDR2 YSYEKL. V was trimmed by 4 bases and J by 4 bases, leaving 11 bases between them. In DNA form, the CDR3 reads TGCGCCAGCAGCCTCCGTCCCGAGTACGAGCAGTACTTC. Protein sequence: CASSLRPEYEQYF.

The chain links TRBV6-5 to TRBJ1-1; D is possibly TRBD1 (5 bases). The CDR3 is 14 amino acids. V dropped 0 bases and J dropped 9 bases, with 14 bases sitting between them. Germline loops: CDR1 MNHEY, CDR2 SVGAGI. CDR3 coding DNA: TGTGCCAGCAGTTACTCGGAGGGGCCACGGCAAGCTTTCTTT. This sequence encodes CASSYSEGPRQAFF.

The CDR3 is CASSWSSGSPDTQYF. The CDR3 nucleotides are TGTGCCAGCAGCTGGAGTAGCGGGAGCCCAGATACGCAGTATTTT. The V gene is TRBV11-2, the J gene TRBJ2-3, with 9 bases aligning to TRBD2. This CDR3 has 15 residues. The trim removed 4 bases at V and 4 bases at J, leaving 6 bases unmatched. The germline V gene has CDR1 SGHAT and CDR2 FQNNGV. The full variable domain, with the rest looked up from reference TRBV11-2 and TRBJ2-3, is EAGVAQSPRYKIIEKRQSVAFWCNPISGHATLYWYQQILGQGPKLLIQFQNNGVVDDSQLPKDRFSAERLKGVDSTLKIQPAKLEDSAVYLCASSWSSGSPDTQYFGPGTRLTVL.

This chain links TRBV4-3 with TRBJ2-2; 8 bases fit TRBD2. Germline-derived CDR1 and CDR2 are LGHNA and YSLEER. V lost 1 base, J lost 4 bases, and 11 bases stayed unmatched. There are 18 residues in the CDR3. The CDR3 region has the DNA TGCGCCAGCAGCCAAGTTGAGCCAGCGGGAGAGGGCACCGGGGAGCTGTTTTTT. This encodes CASSQVEPAGEGTGELFF.

This clone was picked up one time. This chain connects TRBV25-1 to TRBJ2-7, with TRBD2 matching 10 bases. J lost 5 bases, V lost 2 bases, and 6 bases had no gene match. Germline CDR1 is MGHDK and CDR2 is SYGVNS. CDR3 length equals 15 residues. CDR3 DNA sequence: TGTGCCAGCAGTGAAGGAATAGCGGGAGGCCACGAGCAGTACTTC. Its protein is CASSEGIAGGHEQYF.

This rearrangement joins TRBV27 to TRBJ2-3, with a tentative D call TRBD2 (6 bases). The CDR3 runs to 16 residues. Germline values: CDR1 MNHEY, CDR2 SMNVEV (reference sequence). The V end lost 2 bases, the J end lost 4 bases, and 16 bases lay between the germline ends. The CDR3 spells CASSLGDGGRSDTQYF. The CDR3 nucleotides read TGTGCCAGCAGTTTAGGGGACGGAGGGCGCTCAGATACGCAGTATTTT.

This clone was recorded once. V usage is TRBV4-1 and J usage is TRBJ1-6, with D hard to call. Trimming left V 4 bases short and J 3 bases short, with 16 bases between. CDR3 length equals 17 residues. Looked up from germline, CDR1 is MGHRA and CDR2 is YSYEKL. The CDR3 nucleotides are TGCGCCAGCAGCCGAACGATCCCCATTCTCTATAATTCACCCCTCCACTTT. It is translated as CASSRTIPILYNSPLHF.

The CDR3 loop is CAWRSLGLNSPLHF. The CDR3 DNA follows: TGTGCCTGGAGGTCCCTGGGCCTTAATTCACCCCTCCACTTT. The chain links TRBV30 to TRBJ1-6; D is unclear. CDR1 is GTSNPN, CDR2 SVGIG, per germline (reference sequence). The CDR3 runs to 14 residues. V was cut by 3 bases and J by 6 bases, with 12 bases left in between.

V gene TRBV7-3 combines with J gene TRBJ2-1; 9 positions match TRBD2. V was pared by 5 bases and J by 8 bases, with 10 bases of the junction left unmatched. CDR3 size: 15 residues. The V gene's germline CDR1 is SGHTA and CDR2 FQGTGA. CDR3 residues: CASSPIAGVADEQFF. The CDR3 coding sequence is TGTGCCAGCAGCCCCATAGCGGGGGTCGCGGATGAGCAGTTCTTC.

This clone appeared once. Different DNA sequences within this sample yield the same CDR3. The J gene is TRBJ2-1, the V gene TRBV5-4; no definite D call. In germline, CDR1 is SGHNT, CDR2 YYREEE (reference sequence). Trimming took 0 bases from V and 8 from J, leaving 6 bases between them. This CDR3 is built from 12 residues. CDR3 protein: CASSLDRDEQFF. The CDR3 DNA follows: TGTGCCAGCAGCTTGGATAGGGATGAGCAGTTCTTC. The whole variable domain, filled in from reference TRBV5-4 and TRBJ2-1, reads ETGVTQSPTHLIKTRGQQVTLRCSSQSGHNTVSWYQQALGQGPQFIFQYYREEENGRGNFPPRFSGLQFPNYSSELNVNALELDDSALYLCASSLDRDEQFFGPGTRLTVL.

A few counts support this clone. The sample holds other DNA sequences that translate to the same CDR3. CDR3 DNA: TGTGCCAGCAGTGAGGGGGGGAACACTGAAGCTTTCTTT. It translates to CASSEGGNTEAFF. J is TRBJ1-1 and V is TRBV2; maybe TRBD1 (5 bases). Germline CDR1 SNHLY, CDR2 FYNNEI. The CDR3 runs to 13 residues. Between the trimmed V and J ends, which lost 3 bases and 1 base, there was a span of 6 bases. Based on the CDR3 plus reference TRBV2 and TRBJ1-1, the full variable domain is EPEVTQTPSHQVTQMGQEVILRCVPISNHLYFYWYRQILGQKVEFLVSFYNNEISEKSEIFDDQFSVERPDGSNFTLKIRSTKLEDSAMYFCASSEGGNTEAFFGQGTRLTVV.

The rearrangement links TRBV19 to TRBJ1-2; 10 nucleotides match TRBD1. This CDR3 comprises 14 residues. J gave up 6 bases and V 5 bases, and 6 bases lay outside the gene matches. Per germline, CDR1 LNHDA and CDR2 SQIVND (reference sequence). CDR3 amino acids: CASSSGGTGDGYTF. The CDR3, as DNA: TGTGCCAGTAGTTCCGGCGGGACAGGGGATGGCTACACCTTC.

This clone was counted between two and nine times. The chain carries TRBV9 and TRBJ1-2; D might be TRBD1 (5 bases). The CDR3 consists of 13 residues. Trimming removed 8 bases at V and 3 bases at J, with 14 bases between. Germline CDR1 and CDR2: SGDLS and YYNGEE. DNA for the CDR3: TGTGCCAGTTGGGGAACAGGCCACTATGGCTACACCTTC. It yields the protein CASWGTGHYGYTF. Supplemented by reference TRBV9 and TRBJ1-2, the full variable domain reads DSGVTQTPKHLITATGQRVTLRCSPRSGDLSVYWYQQSLDQGLQFLIQYYNGEERAKGNILERFSAQQFPDLHSELNLSSLELGDSALYFCASWGTGHYGYTFGSGTRLTVV.

The chain has TRBV6-5 and TRBJ2-3; 9 bases are a match to TRBD2. With 2 bases clipped from V and 4 bases from J, the junction kept 4 bases outside the gene matches. The germline gives CDR1 MNHEY, CDR2 SVGAGI. This CDR3 has 15 residues. The CDR3 region is CASSYGAGGPDTQYF. CDR3 bases: TGTGCCAGCAGTTACGGGGCGGGGGGGCCAGATACGCAGTATTTT.

The J gene is TRBJ1-2, the V gene TRBV11-2; the D gene is possibly TRBD1 (5 bases). The CDR3 is made up of 15 amino acids. Per germline, CDR1 SGHAT and CDR2 FQNNGV. The ends were cut back, 0 bases at V and 4 bases at J, with 12 bases in the middle. The CDR3 protein is CASSLDGLGLYGYTF. As DNA, the CDR3 is TGTGCCAGCAGCTTAGATGGTCTGGGACTCTATGGCTACACCTTC.

With respect to this clone: Different DNA sequences within this sample yield the same CDR3. The V call is TRBV7-9, the J call TRBJ2-7; a possible D gene is TRBD2 (6 bases). The V and J ends lost 5 bases and 5 bases respectively, with 10 bases between them. Germline values: CDR1 SEHNR, CDR2 FQNEAQ (reference sequence). This CDR3 spans 12 amino acids. CDR3 sequence (DNA): TGTGCCAGCAGCCCTCCGGGGGACGAGCAGTACTTC. Amino acids: CASSPPGDEQYF.

The chain combines TRBV30 with TRBJ2-7; D could derive from TRBD1 or TRBD2 (6 bases each). This CDR3 comprises 14 residues. Per the germline V gene, CDR1 is GTSNPN and CDR2 is SVGIG (reference sequence). V was shortened by 4 bases and J by 8 bases, with 21 bases between the two germline ends. The CDR3 DNA reads as TGTGCCTGGACCGGGGGCGCAGTTTCTCTCCAGCAGTACTTC. Its protein product is CAWTGGAVSLQQYF.

The chain links TRBV2 to TRBJ2-7; 9 bases are shared with TRBD2. The CDR3 extends over 15 amino acids. Looked up from germline, CDR1 is SNHLY and CDR2 is FYNNEI. The V gene end was trimmed by 2 bases and the J gene end by 7 bases; junction bases not matched to a gene: 9. The CDR3: CASSESLSGSEEQYF. The CDR3 DNA is TGTGCCAGCAGTGAATCTCTTAGCGGGAGTGAGGAGCAGTACTTC.

With regard to this clone: One junction end disagrees with the germline gene, perhaps due to a read error. The chain employs TRBV7-7 and TRBJ2-3; 7 bases agree with TRBD1. The germline gives CDR1 SSHAT, CDR2 FNYEAQ (reference sequence). The CDR3 is 14 amino acids. The CDR3 coding sequence is TGTGCTAGCAGCGCGGACAGGAGCACAGATACGCAGTATTTT. Translation gives CASSADRSTDTQYF.

The chain uses TRBV4-3 and TRBJ2-7; 10 bases align to TRBD1. The CDR3 is 15 residues long. Trimming cost V 3 bases and J 1 base; bases outside gene matches: 3. Germline CDR1 is LGHNA and CDR2 is YSLEER. The CDR3 sequence is CASSQDRGDSYEQYF. CDR3 in DNA: TGCGCCAGCAGCCAGGACAGGGGGGATTCCTACGAGCAGTACTTC.

CDR3 DNA sequence: TGCGCCAGCAGTGAGCTAGCGGGGGTCACAGATACGCAGTATTTT. Protein: CASSELAGVTDTQYF. The chain has TRBV10-1 and TRBJ2-3; 10 nucleotides match TRBD2. V lost 2 bases, J lost 2 bases, and 1 base stayed unmatched. Germline CDR1 WNHNN, CDR2 SYGVQD (reference sequence). The CDR3 sequence is 15 residues long.